These 28 T cell receptor beta chains were all obtained from the same sample, sequenced in a study of control samples from healthy donors and cancer patients. TCRdb's table, derived via immunoSEQ multiplex PCR, lists solely in-frame clones and lacks some. The sample carries some 99,000 clones, roughly 90% recorded once. The sample taken for sequencing was blood. The receptors originated from a woman between 45 and 65 years old in good health.

The V call is TRBV7-7, the J call TRBJ1-1; no clear D. This CDR3 is 13 amino acids long. In germline, CDR1 is SSHAT, CDR2 FNYEAQ (reference sequence). Between the trimmed V and J ends, which lost 1 base and 4 bases, there was a span of 7 bases. The CDR3 here is CASSLGPSTEAFF. The CDR3 nucleotides read TGTGCCAGCAGCTTAGGGCCAAGCACTGAAGCTTTCTTT.

J is TRBJ1-1 and V is TRBV12-3 or TRBV12-4; D is possibly TRBD1 (5 bases). The CDR3 loop spans 13 amino acids. The V and J ends lost 6 bases and 1 base respectively, with 9 bases between them. The CDR3 reads CASRVGGNTEAFF. The CDR3 DNA is TGTGCCAGCAGGGTGGGGGGGAACACTGAAGCTTTCTTT.

In its sample, this clone was seen a few times. V usage is TRBV19 and J usage is TRBJ1-2; D possibly corresponds to TRBD1 (6 bases). V lost 3 bases, J lost 4 bases, and 9 bases lay in between. CDR1 is LNHDA and CDR2 is SQIVND in the germline V gene (reference sequence). The CDR3 is made up of 13 amino acids. Written as DNA, the CDR3 is TGTGCCAGTAGTATCGACAGGTTCTATGGCTACACCTTC. It encodes CASSIDRFYGYTF.

The CDR3 region is CASSRGTENSPLHF. In DNA form, the CDR3 reads TGTGCCAGCAGCCGAGGGACAGAGAATTCACCCCTCCACTTT. The genes are TRBV5-6 and TRBJ1-6; 7 bases map to TRBD1. Germline loops: CDR1 SGHDT, CDR2 YYEEEE. CDR3 length: 14 amino acids. J lost 7 bases, V lost 4 bases, and 5 bases had no gene match.

V is TRBV7-2 and J is TRBJ1-5; possibly TRBD1 for D (5 bases). The CDR3 contains 14 residues. V dropped 1 base and J dropped 6 bases, with 10 bases sitting between them. Germline V gene sequence: CDR1 SGHTA, CDR2 FQGNSA. The CDR3 spells CASSLGGVAQPQHF. The CDR3 DNA reads TGTGCCAGCAGCTTAGGGGGGGTAGCTCAGCCCCAGCATTTT.

This chain joins TRBV24-1 and TRBJ2-3; D not resolved. V was cut by 6 bases and J by 2 bases, with 14 bases left in between. The CDR3 contains 15 residues. The germline gives CDR1 KGHDR, CDR2 SFDVKD. The DNA for the CDR3 is TGTGCCACCAGTACTCCGAACGACCCCACAGATACGCAGTATTTT. Its translation is CATSTPNDPTDTQYF.

This clone was recorded only once. J is TRBJ1-1 and V is TRBV11-2, with TRBD1 matching over 7 bases. In germline, CDR1 is SGHAT, CDR2 FQNNGV. CDR3 length equals 13 residues. V lost 8 bases, J lost 6 bases, and 9 bases stayed unmatched. CDR3 sequence (DNA): TGTGCCAGCTCCATGACAGGGCCGGCTGAAGCTTTCTTT. Translation gives CASSMTGPAEAFF.

The chain links TRBV7-9 to TRBJ1-1, with 7 nucleotides matching TRBD1. The CDR3 consists of 14 residues. The germline V gene has CDR1 SEHNR and CDR2 FQNEAQ (reference sequence). The V and J ends lost 1 base and 4 bases, in that order; junction bases with no gene match: 3. The CDR3 reads CASSLGAGGTEAFF. CDR3 in DNA: TGTGCCAGCAGCTTAGGGGCAGGGGGCACTGAAGCTTTCTTT.

The rearrangement uses TRBV4-3 and TRBJ2-2; 7 bases line up with TRBD1. The CDR3 contains 16 residues. Germline assignment: CDR1 LGHNA and CDR2 YSLEER. V lost 0 bases to trimming and J lost 4 bases; unmatched junction nucleotides: 5. CDR3 protein: CASSQDLGQFTGELFF. The CDR3 DNA follows: TGCGCCAGCAGCCAAGATTTGGGACAGTTCACCGGGGAGCTGTTTTTT.

The rearrangement uses TRBV4-1 and TRBJ1-4; D is perhaps TRBD1 (5 bases). The CDR3 spans 16 residues. V lost 2 bases and J lost 8, with 18 bases in between. Per germline, CDR1 MGHRA and CDR2 YSYEKL. CDR3 sequence: CASSQPSGTGVEKLFF. DNA of the CDR3: TGCGCCAGCAGCCAACCCTCCGGGACCGGGGTCGAAAAACTGTTTTTT.

The rearrangement links TRBV7-4 to TRBJ2-7, with 7 bases aligning to TRBD2. The germline CDR1 and CDR2 sequences are SGHVT and SQSDAQ. The CDR3 contains 15 residues. With V trimmed by 5 bases and J by 0 bases, 7 bases remained unmatched. DNA of the CDR3: TGTGCCAGCAGCGCCGGGGGGATGAGCTCCTACGAGCAGTACTTC. It encodes CASSAGGMSSYEQYF.

The chain combines TRBV18 with TRBJ1-1; 10 bases are shared with TRBD1. Per the germline V gene, CDR1 is KGHSH and CDR2 is LQKENI. V trimming: 1 base; J trimming: 0 bases; junction bases outside the gene matches: 2. The CDR3 runs 16 residues. Here the CDR3 DNA reads TGTGCCAGCTCACCACTCGGGACAGGGGTGAACACTGAAGCTTTCTTT. Translating it yields CASSPLGTGVNTEAFF.

The chain is built from TRBV13 and TRBJ1-5; possibly TRBD1 for D (5 bases). Trimming removed 5 bases at V and 6 bases at J, with 17 bases between. Germline values: CDR1 PRHDT, CDR2 FYEKMQ (reference sequence). The CDR3 contains 15 residues. CDR3 loop: CASSQGRVSGQPQHF. In DNA form, the CDR3 reads TGTGCCAGCAGCCAGGGTCGGGTATCGGGTCAGCCCCAGCATTTT.

This sequence joins TRBV18 and TRBJ1-1; 8 bases fit TRBD1. Per the germline V gene, CDR1 is KGHSH and CDR2 is LQKENI. The CDR3 spans 14 residues. The V and J ends lost 5 bases and 6 bases, in that order; junction bases with no gene match: 8. CDR3 sequence: CASSADRGRAEAFF. The DNA for the CDR3 is TGTGCCAGCTCAGCAGACAGGGGTCGTGCTGAAGCTTTCTTT.

This clone is a singleton in its sample. This chain links TRBV11-3 with TRBJ2-5; D is unresolved. The CDR3 consists of 13 residues. V lost 5 bases, J lost 6 bases, and 13 bases lay in between. CDR1 is SGHNT, CDR2 YENEEA, per germline. CDR3 in DNA: TGTGCCAGCAGCGCCAGACTCGAAAAGACCCAGTACTTC. Protein product: CASSARLEKTQYF.

The chain uses TRBV3-1 (or the pseudogene TRBV3-2) and TRBJ2-5; D is uncertain. V was clipped by 10 bases and J by 0 bases, with 18 bases between them. The CDR3 is 15 amino acids. From germline, CDR1 is LGHDT and CDR2 YNNKEL (reference sequence). The CDR3 sequence: CATIPGILYQETQYF. CDR3 nucleotides: TGTGCCACTATCCCCGGCATTTTATACCAAGAGACCCAGTACTTC.

CDR3 region: CASSSPDSYEQYF. CDR3 bases: TGTGCCAGCAGTTCACCGGACAGTTACGAGCAGTACTTC. This chain links TRBV6-5 with TRBJ2-7; a possible D gene is TRBD1 (6 bases). Trimming shortened V by 4 bases and J by 4 bases, and 11 bases separated the two germline ends. The CDR3 covers 13 residues. Germline assignment: CDR1 MNHEY and CDR2 SVGAGI.

This chain links TRBV13 with TRBJ1-2; no clear D. CDR1 is PRHDT and CDR2 is FYEKMQ in the germline V gene (reference sequence). V was cut by 2 bases and J by 5 bases, with 6 bases left in between. This CDR3 is built from 12 residues. The CDR3 sequence: CASSLSWYGYTF. CDR3 in DNA: TGTGCCAGCAGCTTATCATGGTATGGCTACACCTTC.

In regard to this clone: The junction differs from germline at one of its ends, possibly a read error. The V call is TRBV29-1, the J call TRBJ1-1, with D tentatively TRBD1 (5 bases). The V gene's germline CDR1 is SQVTM and CDR2 ANQGSEA. This CDR3 contains 10 residues. This CDR3 reads CSVENRFVSF. CDR3 nucleotide sequence: TGCAGCGTCGAAAACAGGTTTGTCTCCTTT. Supplemented by reference TRBV29-1 and TRBJ1-1, the full variable domain reads SAVISQKPSRDICQRGTSLTIQCQVDSQVTMMFWYRQQPGQSLTLIATANQGSEATYESGFVIDKFPISRPNLTFSTLTVSNMSPEDSSIYLCSVENRFVSFGQGTRLTVV.

The V call is TRBV4-1, the J call TRBJ1-2; a weak D match, TRBD1 (6 bases). V was trimmed by 4 bases and J by 8 bases, leaving 14 bases between them. Germline lookup yields CDR1 MGHRA and CDR2 YSYEKL. This CDR3 has 13 residues. The chain's CDR3 is CASSLTGALGYTF. Written as DNA, the CDR3 is TGCGCCAGCAGCCTAACGGGGGCCCTGGGCTACACCTTC.

This chain links TRBV6-6 with TRBJ1-1; D not resolved. The CDR3 spans 13 residues. The V gene lost 0 bases and the J gene lost 5 bases, with 7 bases spanning the gap. Germline-derived CDR1 and CDR2 are MNHNY and SVGAGI (reference sequence). In DNA form, the CDR3 reads TGTGCCAGCAGTTACTCGGGTCGGACTGAAGCTTTCTTT. This encodes CASSYSGRTEAFF.

The chain has TRBV10-2 and TRBJ2-7; perhaps TRBD1 as D (6 bases). The V end lost 7 bases, the J end lost 0 bases, and 10 bases lay between the germline ends. Germline V gene lookup returns CDR1 WSHSY and CDR2 SAAADI. The CDR3 length is 13 residues. The CDR3 protein is CASTRDTSYEQYF. CDR3 DNA: TGCGCCAGCACAAGGGACACCTCCTACGAGCAGTACTTC.

CDR3 sequence: CASTSLRGERNQPQHF. CDR3 nucleotides: TGTGCCAGTACCTCGCTCAGAGGGGAAAGAAATCAGCCCCAGCATTTT. The V call is TRBV19, the J call TRBJ1-5, with TRBD1 as a possible D gene (5 bases). The V gene lost 7 bases and the J gene lost 4 bases, with 20 bases spanning the gap. CDR3 length equals 16 residues. Germline lookup yields CDR1 LNHDA and CDR2 SQIVND (reference sequence).

The V call is TRBV5-6, the J call TRBJ2-3; 9 bases are a match to TRBD2. V lost 0 bases to trimming and J lost 7 bases; unmatched junction nucleotides: 12. This CDR3 is 17 amino acids long. Germline V lookup: CDR1 SGHDT, CDR2 YYEEEE. The CDR3 reads CASSLEGGGAYLNTQYF. In DNA form, the CDR3 reads TGTGCCAGCAGCTTGGAAGGCGGGGGGGCTTATCTAAATACGCAGTATTTT.

The V gene is TRBV5-6, the J gene TRBJ2-1; no clear D. In germline, CDR1 is SGHDT, CDR2 YYEEEE. The CDR3 runs 16 residues. V shed 0 bases and J shed 0 bases, with 10 bases lying between them. The CDR3 reads CASSLASSGSYNEQFF. The CDR3 DNA reads TGTGCCAGCAGCTTGGCCAGCTCCGGCTCCTACAATGAGCAGTTCTTC.

The V gene is TRBV30, the J gene TRBJ2-5, with D unresolved. V gave up 7 bases and J gave up 4 bases, with 13 bases separating them. There are 12 residues in the CDR3. The V gene's germline CDR1 is GTSNPN and CDR2 SVGIG (reference sequence). The CDR3 loop reads CAYSLGGETQYF. In DNA, the CDR3 is TGTGCCTACTCGTTGGGCGGAGAGACCCAGTACTTC.

The rearrangement joins TRBV5-6 to TRBJ1-2, with unresolved D. The CDR3 consists of 14 residues. Germline V gene sequence: CDR1 SGHDT, CDR2 YYEEEE. The ends were cut back, 0 bases at V and 2 bases at J, with 8 bases in the middle. Written as DNA, the CDR3 is TGTGCCAGCAGCTTGGAGTTTTCGAACTATGGCTACACCTTC. Protein sequence: CASSLEFSNYGYTF. The entire variable domain, with the rest obtained from reference TRBV5-6 and TRBJ1-2, is as follows: DAGVTQSPTHLIKTRGQQVTLRCSPKSGHDTVSWYQQALGQGPQFIFQYYEEEERQRGNFPDRFSGHQFPNYSSELNVNALLLGDSALYLCASSLEFSNYGYTFGSGTRLTVV.

V and J are TRBV12-3 or TRBV12-4 and TRBJ2-2; no firm D call. The V end lost 5 bases, the J end lost 8 bases, and 6 bases lay between the germline ends. The CDR3 is made up of 11 amino acids. The CDR3 sequence: CASSPIGELFF. The CDR3 bases are TGTGCCAGCAGTCCGATTGGGGAGCTGTTTTTT.